This passage covers 30 T cell receptor beta chains from one sample sequenced in a study of read filtering for tumor transcriptome and immune sequencing (dated by TCRdb to the early 2020s). Sequencer: Illumina HiSeq 4000. TCR libraries were built from roughly 370 ng RNA with the Immunoverse kit, using molecular barcoded adaptors covering alpha/delta and beta/gamma chains. TCRdb redid the processing of the public reads, applying fastp at Q25 and MiXCR, and retained in-frame beta chains. A single entry per CDR3 protein holds the most common genes and DNA from its merged rows. This sample gives 50,000 or so distinct CDR3 sequences in total; approximately 18% of them show up just once. Approximately 15% of the sample belongs to the ten largest clones. The sequenced material came from a population of CD138-negative cells sorted from bone marrow. This specimen's cell subset or site label, interpreted: bone marrow mononuclear cells depleted of CD138+ plasma/myeloma cells by negative magnetic selection. These receptor sequences come from a donor aged 40 or over with multiple myeloma.

At least ten counts were recorded for this clonotype. This chain connects TRBV5-1 to TRBJ1-1, with 10 nucleotides matching TRBD1. The CDR3 covers 16 residues. With 4 bases clipped from V and 4 bases from J, the junction kept 10 bases outside the gene matches. Germline CDR1 is SGHRS and CDR2 is YFSETQ. The CDR3 sequence: CASSNRDRGSVTEAFF. CDR3 DNA sequence: TGCGCCAGCAGCAACCGGGACAGGGGTTCGGTCACTGAAGCTTTCTTT.

This clonotype was seen repeatedly, ten times or more. The rearrangement links TRBV29-1 to TRBJ2-7; weak D call: TRBD1 (5 bases). Germline loops: CDR1 SQVTM, CDR2 ANQGSEA. The CDR3 loop spans 11 amino acids. Trimming took 6 bases from V and 5 from J, leaving 11 bases between them. The CDR3 DNA sequence: TGCAGCGTGGAACAGGTTAACGAGCAGTACTTC. It specifies CSVEQVNEQYF.

This clonotype was observed many times. This chain links TRBV6-1 with TRBJ2-4; the match to TRBD1 covers 8 bases. Trimming cost V 6 bases and J 0 bases; bases outside gene matches: 10. The CDR3 is 17 amino acids. Per germline, CDR1 MNHNS and CDR2 SASEGT. Written as DNA, the CDR3 is TGTGCCAGCAGCGTTCTGACGGGACAGGCAGCCAAAAACATTCAGTACTTC. The encoded protein is CASSVLTGQAAKNIQYF.

At least ten counts were recorded for this clonotype. V usage is TRBV11-2 and J usage is TRBJ1-5; no firm D call. The CDR3 contains 13 residues. Germline CDR1 reads SGHAT; CDR2 reads FQNNGV. The germline V and J ends were trimmed by 2 bases and 3 bases, with 5 bases remaining between them. The CDR3 DNA is TGTGCCAGCAGCTTAAGACACAATCAGCCCCAGCATTTT. It yields the protein CASSLRHNQPQHF.

This clonotype was seen a few times. A much larger clone lies one base from this, so it may be a read error. The genes are TRBV5-1 and TRBJ1-1; D is undetermined. V lost 4 bases, J lost 0 bases, and 13 bases lay in between. This CDR3 has 15 residues. The germline gives CDR1 SGHRS, CDR2 YFSETQ. CDR3: CASSGLMEMNTEAFF. The CDR3 coding sequence is TGCGCCAGCAGCGGACTCATGGAAATGAACACTGAAGCTTTCTTT. Full variable domain (rest looked up from reference TRBV5-1 and TRBJ1-1): KAGVTQTPRYLIKTRGQQVTLSCSPISGHRSVSWYQQTPGQGLQFLFEYFSETQRNKGNFPGRFSGRQFSNSRSEMNVSTLELGDSALYLCASSGLMEMNTEAFFGQGTRLTVV.

In the case of this clonotype: The junction differs from germline at one of its ends, possibly a read error. The gene calls are TRBV29-1 and TRBJ2-2; the D gene is possibly TRBD2 (6 bases). This CDR3 is 16 amino acids long. CDR1 is SQVTM and CDR2 is ANQGSEA in the germline V gene. The CDR3: CSAAGPPGKNTGELLF. The CDR3 DNA is TGCAGCGCGGCGGGGCCGCCAGGGAAAAACACCGGGGAGCTGTTGTTT.

This clonotype was seen many times. J is TRBJ2-2 and V is TRBV29-1, with unresolved D. The CDR3 is 13 amino acids. Trimming stripped 7 bases from V and 1 base from J, with 10 bases between. Germline assignment: CDR1 SQVTM and CDR2 ANQGSEA. The DNA for the CDR3 is TGCAGCGGTTCGGTCCAGAACACCGGGGAGCTGTTTTTT. It codes for CSGSVQNTGELFF.

This clonotype showed up many times. The V and J genes are TRBV7-2 and TRBJ2-5; a weak D match, TRBD1 (6 bases). The CDR3 sequence is 17 residues long. Looked up from germline, CDR1 is SGHTA and CDR2 is FQGNSA. V gave up 4 bases and J gave up 5 bases, with 23 bases separating them. CDR3 sequence: CASSSSGTRGYFETQYF. The CDR3 region has the DNA TGTGCCAGCAGCTCGTCAGGGACAAGGGGATATTTTGAGACCCAGTACTTC.

This clonotype was counted many times. J is TRBJ2-1 and V is TRBV11-2, with D possibly being TRBD2 (5 bases). Germline values: CDR1 SGHAT, CDR2 FQNNGV. This CDR3 region has 11 residues. V lost 7 bases and J lost 10, with 11 bases in between. The CDR3, as DNA: TGTGCCAGCATCCGGGAAGGGGAGCAGTTCTTC. Protein: CASIREGEQFF.

This clonotype occurred many times. V and J are TRBV7-2 and TRBJ2-1; D is undetermined. The CDR3 has 12 amino acids. The germline V and J ends were trimmed by 5 bases and 8 bases, with 10 bases remaining between them. Per germline, CDR1 SGHTA and CDR2 FQGNSA. The CDR3 DNA reads as TGTGCCAGCAGCCCAGCGAGCGATGAGCAGTTCTTC. Residues: CASSPASDEQFF. Full variable domain (outside the CDR3, taken from reference TRBV7-2 and TRBJ2-1): GAGVSQSPSNKVTEKGKDVELRCDPISGHTALYWYRQSLGQGLEFLIYFQGNSAPDKSGLPSDRFSAERTGGSVSTLTIQRTQQEDSAVYLCASSPASDEQFFGPGTRLTVL.

This clonotype was counted ten times or more. The chain joins TRBV3-1 to TRBJ1-2; 9 positions agree with TRBD1. The germline gives CDR1 LGHDT, CDR2 YNNKEL (reference sequence). This CDR3 comprises 14 residues. With V trimmed by 4 bases and J by 6 bases, 6 bases remained unmatched. The CDR3 loop is CASSRGTGTDGYTF. CDR3 nucleotide sequence: TGTGCCAGCAGCCGAGGGACAGGGACCGATGGCTACACCTTC.

In regard to this clonotype: The junction and the germline gene differ at one end; a read error may be behind it. The V call is TRBV7-2, the J call TRBJ1-1; D possibly corresponds to TRBD1 (6 bases). CDR1 and CDR2 from the germline V gene are SGHTA and FQGNSA. The CDR3 has 13 residues. CDR3 coding DNA: TGTGCCAGCAGCTTAGGAGGGGACACTGAAGCTCTCTTT. Translating gives CASSLGGDTEALF. Based on the CDR3 plus reference TRBV7-2 and TRBJ1-1, the full variable domain is GAGVSQSPSNKVTEKGKDVELRCDPISGHTALYWYRQSLGQGLEFLIYFQGNSAPDKSGLPSDRFSAERTGGSVSTLTIQRTQQEDSAVYLCASSLGGDTEALFGQGTRLTVV.

Concerning this clonotype: With a much larger clone just one base away, this may be a read error. Lacking the conserved final phenylalanine or tryptophan, this CDR3 likely reflects a read error. The rearrangement links TRBV2 to TRBJ1-2, with D possibly TRBD1 on 6 matching bases. The CDR3 has 14 residues. The germline CDR1 and CDR2 sequences are SNHLY and FYNNEI. V dropped 5 bases and J dropped 4 bases, with 14 bases sitting between them. This CDR3 reads CASSQQGVLYGYTY. CDR3 nucleotide sequence: TGTGCCAGCAGTCAACAGGGCGTACTCTATGGCTACACCTAC.

This clonotype showed up just a few times. A much larger clone sits a single nucleotide away, making a read error possible. This rearrangement joins TRBV11-2 to TRBJ2-5; D remains ambiguous. CDR1 is SGHAT and CDR2 is FQNNGV in the germline V gene. There are 14 residues in the CDR3. CDR3 sequence reads: CASSFGPVQETQCF. The CDR3 region has the DNA TGTGCCAGCAGCTTTGGTCCAGTCCAAGAGACCCAGTGCTTC.

This clonotype was found a few times. This sequence may be a read error, since a much larger clone differs from it by one base. The chain links TRBV4-3 to TRBJ2-2, with 10 bases matching TRBD2. The CDR3 consists of 16 residues. J lost 7 bases, V lost 4 bases, and 9 bases had no gene match. In germline, CDR1 is LGHNA, CDR2 YSLEER. As DNA, the CDR3 is TGCGCCAGCAGCCGGAGAGCGGGAGGGCCGGGCGGGGAGCTGTTTTTT. Amino acids: CASSRRAGGPGGELFF.

With respect to this clonotype: It may be a read error: a sequence one base away is much more abundant. The chain uses TRBV7-6 and TRBJ2-2; weak D call: TRBD2 (5 bases). Germline loops: CDR1 SGHVS, CDR2 FNYEAQ. CDR3 length equals 15 residues. This chain's CDR3 is CASSLLPPSAGELYF. CDR3 sequence (DNA): TGTGCCAGCAGCTTATTACCTCCGAGCGCCGGGGAGCTGTATTTT. The full variable domain, in which reference TRBV7-6 and TRBJ2-2 provide the parts outside the CDR3, is GAGVSQSPRYKVTKRGQDVALRCDPISGHVSLYWYRQALGQGPEFLTYFNYEAQQDKSGLPNDRFSAERPEGSISTLTIQRTEQRDSAMYRCASSLLPPSAGELYFGEGSRLTVL.

At least ten counts were recorded for this clonotype. V gene TRBV28 combines with J gene TRBJ1-1; D is perhaps TRBD1 (5 bases). Germline CDR1 is MDHEN and CDR2 is SYDVKM. This CDR3 spans 18 amino acids. Trimming removed 6 bases at V and 4 bases at J, with 27 bases between. The chain's CDR3 is CASSSIYTGPHGGTEAFF. Here the CDR3 DNA reads TGTGCCAGCAGCTCTATTTATACAGGCCCACATGGTGGCACTGAAGCTTTCTTT.

This clonotype occurred many times. The rearrangement joins TRBV19 to TRBJ2-1; TRBD2 is a possible D gene (6 bases). V lost 5 bases and J lost 5, with 13 bases in between. Germline V gene sequence: CDR1 LNHDA, CDR2 SQIVND (reference sequence). This CDR3 region has 14 residues. CDR3 nucleotide sequence: TGTGCCAGTAGTTTCGGACTACTAAACAATGAGCAGTTCTTC. This translates into CASSFGLLNNEQFF.

This clonotype was seen a few times. A far larger clone is off by one base, so a read error is likely. This sequence joins TRBV12-3 or TRBV12-4 and TRBJ2-6; perhaps TRBD1 as D (6 bases). This CDR3 comprises 14 residues. Written as DNA, the CDR3 is TGTGCCAGCGGGGGCTTCTCTAGGGCCAACGTCCTGACTTTC. It specifies CASGGFSRANVLTF.

This chain joins TRBV11-1 and TRBJ1-2, with no clear D. Germline CDR1 reads SGHAT; CDR2 reads FQDESV (reference sequence). V dropped 5 bases and J dropped 2 bases, with 9 bases sitting between them. This CDR3 spans 13 amino acids. The CDR3 sequence: CASSKGRNYGYTF. The CDR3, as DNA: TGTGCCAGCAGCAAAGGACGGAACTATGGCTACACCTTC.

This clonotype was recorded at least ten times. The chain is built from TRBV7-9 and TRBJ2-1; D might be TRBD2 (7 bases). V was cut by 4 bases and J by 1 base, with 14 bases left in between. CDR3 length: 16 residues. Germline loops: CDR1 SEHNR, CDR2 FQNEAQ (reference sequence). The CDR3 reads CASSWGPSGSYNEQFF. In nucleotides, the CDR3 is TGTGCCAGCAGCTGGGGGCCTAGCGGTTCCTACAATGAGCAGTTCTTC.

This clonotype was seen at least ten times. The V call is TRBV20-1, the J call TRBJ2-7; D may match TRBD1 or TRBD2 (5 bases each). V gave up 1 base and J gave up 2 bases, with 12 bases separating them. Germline V CDR1 and CDR2: DFQATT, SNEGSKA (reference sequence). This CDR3 has 14 residues. The CDR3 region is CSARARDRTYEQYF. The CDR3 coding sequence is TGCAGTGCTAGAGCCCGGGACCGAACCTACGAGCAGTACTTC.

This clonotype was found a few times. The V and J genes are TRBV7-2 and TRBJ2-2; D unclear. Per the germline V gene, CDR1 is SGHTA and CDR2 is FQGNSA. The V gene lost 0 bases and the J gene lost 2 bases, with 10 bases spanning the gap. The CDR3 spans 16 residues. The CDR3 nucleotides are TGTGCCAGCAGCTTAGCCGTGGAGTACAACACCGGGGAGCTGTTTTTT. This translates into CASSLAVEYNTGELFF.

In the case of this clonotype: An end of the junction does not agree with germline; a read error may underlie this. The chain has TRBV5-1 and TRBJ2-3; D is uncertain. The CDR3 contains 14 residues. The germline CDR1 and CDR2 sequences are SGHRS and YFSETQ. CDR3 coding DNA: TGCTCCAGCAGCTTAGCAGGAGCAACAGATACGCAGTATTTT. This encodes CSSSLAGATDTQYF.

On this clonotype: The junction departs from the called germline gene at one end, perhaps through a read error. The CDR3 region is CSVQRLYNEQLF. CDR3 DNA sequence: TGCAGCGTTCAGCGGCTCTACAATGAGCAGCTCTTC. This sequence joins TRBV29-1 and TRBJ2-1; D perhaps matches TRBD2 (5 bases). The length of the CDR3 is 12 residues. From germline, CDR1 is SQVTM and CDR2 ANQGSEA.

This clonotype was observed many times. The gene calls are TRBV3-1 and TRBJ2-1, with 11 bases matching TRBD2. The CDR3 is 15 amino acids. Trimming cost V 4 bases and J 6 bases; bases outside gene matches: 5. Looked up from germline, CDR1 is LGHDT and CDR2 is YNNKEL (reference sequence). The DNA of the CDR3 is TGTGCCAGCAGCCCACTAGCGGGAGTAAGCAATGAGCAGTTCTTC. Amino acids: CASSPLAGVSNEQFF.

On this clonotype itself: This sequence may be a read error, since a much larger clone differs from it by one base. The J gene is TRBJ2-3, the V gene TRBV7-8, with 9 bases that match TRBD2. CDR1 and CDR2 (germline): SGHVS, FQNEAQ. This CDR3 has 16 residues. The CDR3 spells CAGSLAASGGTDTQYF. CDR3 nucleotides: TGTGCCGGCAGCTTAGCGGCTAGCGGGGGCACAGATACGCAGTATTTT.

This clonotype was detected ten times or more. This chain connects TRBV7-9 to TRBJ2-3; D is undetermined. V shed 3 bases and J shed 6 bases, with 10 bases lying between them. The CDR3 sequence is 13 residues long. CDR1 is SEHNR, CDR2 FQNEAQ, per germline (reference sequence). For the CDR3, the DNA is TGTGCCAGCAGCTTTCCTCTAGGGGATACGCAGTATTTT. It yields the protein CASSFPLGDTQYF. Full variable domain (outside the CDR3, taken from reference TRBV7-9 and TRBJ2-3): DTGVSQNPRHKITKRGQNVTFRCDPISEHNRLYWYRQTLGQGPEFLTYFQNEAQLEKSRLLSDRFSAERPKGSFSTLEIQRTEQGDSAMYLCASSFPLGDTQYFGPGTRLTVL.

There are many counts of this clonotype. The J gene is TRBJ2-5, the V gene TRBV5-1; D uncertain. CDR1 is SGHRS, CDR2 YFSETQ, per germline. Between the trimmed V and J ends, which lost 5 bases and 7 bases, there was a span of 15 bases. The CDR3 loop spans 13 amino acids. DNA for the CDR3: TGCGCCAGCAGTTCCCCTACCGATGGGACCCAGTACTTC. Translated, it gives CASSSPTDGTQYF.

This clonotype came up many times. The chain has TRBV20-1 and TRBJ1-2; tentative D call: TRBD1 (5 bases). This CDR3 is 12 amino acids long. Germline V gene data show CDR1 as DFQATT and CDR2 as SNEGSKA (reference sequence). Trimming removed 5 bases from V and 5 bases from J, with 12 bases in between. CDR3 protein: CSASDSVYGYTF. CDR3 DNA sequence: TGCAGTGCTTCCGACAGTGTTTATGGCTACACCTTC.